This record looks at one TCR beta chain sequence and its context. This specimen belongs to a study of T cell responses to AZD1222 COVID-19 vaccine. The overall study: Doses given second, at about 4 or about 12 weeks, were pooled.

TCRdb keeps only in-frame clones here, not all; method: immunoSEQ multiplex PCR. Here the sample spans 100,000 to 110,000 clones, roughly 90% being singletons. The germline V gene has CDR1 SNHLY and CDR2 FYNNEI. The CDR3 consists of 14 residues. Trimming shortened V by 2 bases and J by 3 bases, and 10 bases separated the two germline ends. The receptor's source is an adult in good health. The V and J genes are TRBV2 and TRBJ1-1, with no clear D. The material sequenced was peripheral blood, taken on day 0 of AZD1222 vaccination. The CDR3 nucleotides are TGTGCCAGCAGTGAATGGCGGGTGGACACTGAAGCTTTCTTT. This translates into CASSEWRVDTEAFF.